The clone carrying this T cell receptor beta chain was found once. Its antigen is not known. The sample originates from a study of radiotherapy plus CTLA-4 blockade in lung cancer. General observations from the study: There was expansion of tumor-derived TCR clones in blood after radiotherapy plus ipilimumab.

Sequencing used immunoSEQ multiplex PCR; TCRdb keeps in-frame clones, though not all of them. The sample lists 45,000 to 75,000 clones, about 80% occurring once. The study gave focal radiation plus ipilimumab CTLA-4 blockade to patients with chemo-refractory metastatic non-small-cell lung cancer. There are 17 residues in the CDR3. Germline V lookup: CDR1 PRHDT, CDR2 FYEKMQ (reference sequence). V lost 2 bases and J 4 bases, leaving 18 bases between the germline ends. The receptor was isolated from a human donor with non-small cell lung cancer who had a partial response to radiotherapy plus ipilimumab. The sample consisted of peripheral blood, taken from a patient treated with radiotherapy plus ipilimumab. The chain employs TRBV13 and TRBJ1-5; D is ambiguous. The CDR3 sequence is CASSLWREGTGNQPQHF. The CDR3 coding sequence is TGTGCCAGCAGCTTATGGCGTGAGGGAACGGGAAATCAGCCCCAGCATTTT. The full variable domain, rest sourced from reference TRBV13 and TRBJ1-5, is AAGVIQSPRHLIKEKRETATLKCYPIPRHDTVYWYQQGPGQDPQFLISFYEKMQSDKGSIPDRFSAQQFSDYHSELNMSSLELGDSALYFCASSLWREGTGNQPQHFGDGTRLSIL.